This T cell receptor beta chain was captured in a study of cytomegalovirus exposure and HLA in healthy donors. Germline CDR1 is LNHNV and CDR2 is YYDKDF (reference sequence). This CDR3 spans 17 amino acids. The V segment lost 1 base and the J segment 5 bases; nucleotides outside the gene matches: 11. Data came from immunoSEQ multiplex PCR; TCRdb stores just in-frame clones and leaves some out. This table has some 84,000 clones, roughly 88% appearing once. The chain recombines TRBV15 with TRBJ1-5; 7 bases line up with TRBD1. The sequenced sample was PBMCs. The receptor was derived from a man aged 25-45 years in good health and CMV-seronegative. CDR3 sequence (DNA): TGTGCCACCAGCAGAGCAGTTAGGCAGGGGGGCCATCAGCCCCAGCATTTT. This gives the protein CATSRAVRQGGHQPQHF.